This TCR beta chain was captured by sequencing in a study of T cells after yellow fever vaccination. General observations from the study: Re-detected after boosting: most primary clones, 96% of CD4 and about 89% of CD8. Abundant clonotypes from the bulk population could get into FACS-sorted repertoires as contaminants.

This clonotype was counted between two and nine times. The antigen is undetermined. V was trimmed by 10 bases and J by 2 bases, leaving 14 bases between them. Germline CDR1 ENHRY, CDR2 SYGVKD. CDR3 size: 13 residues. TCR cDNA, made by 5'RACE template switching, carried an added universal primer site and UMIs. TCRdb redid the calling of the 5' RACE reads with MiXCR, one entry per CDR3 protein. The table includes under 600,000 distinct CDR3 sequences, 13% detected once. V usage is TRBV10-3 and J usage is TRBJ1-2; D call uncertain. This TCR came from a man aged 25 to 40 who received the YFV17D yellow fever vaccine. Source: PBMCs, taken on the day of the yellow fever booster vaccination. The CDR3 DNA follows: TGTGCCACCAAATCGACAAACAACTATGGCTACACCTTC. It encodes CATKSTNNYGYTF.